This T cell receptor (beta chain) was recovered during a study of cytomegalovirus exposure and HLA in healthy donors. This PCR relied on a set of 60 Vbeta primers and 13 Jbeta primers. TCRdb's table, derived via immunoSEQ multiplex PCR, lists solely in-frame clones and lacks some. In total, the table holds roughly 100,000 clones. V was clipped by 7 bases and J by 6 bases, with 13 bases between them. CDR1 WSHSY and CDR2 SAAADI come from the germline V gene. The CDR3 covers 13 residues. The source of this sequence is a man in his forties in good health and CMV-seronegative. Sequenced input: PBMCs. V and J are TRBV10-2 and TRBJ2-1; unclear D gene. CDR3 amino acids: CASTLQTANEQFF. The CDR3 DNA reads TGCGCCAGCACCCTCCAAACTGCCAATGAGCAGTTCTTC.